A single sample is the source of the 8 T cell receptor beta chains below, sequenced in a study of CD8 T cells in ankylosing spondylitis. Using its own MiXCR run on the 5' RACE reads, TCRdb lists one record per CDR3 protein. The repertoire includes 250,000 or so distinct CDR3 sequences, roughly 10% of them detected once, and 6% to 7.5% sits in the top ten. The source material was blood, either unsorted or a sorted T cell fraction (not recorded which). All receptors come from a male donor with ankylosing spondylitis or in good health (not recorded which).

In its sample, this clonotype was seen many times. The V and J genes are TRBV2 and TRBJ2-7; possibly TRBD2 for D (5 bases). The CDR3 is 13 residues long. Trimming cost V 6 bases and J 4 bases, with 13 bases left between them. Germline values: CDR1 SNHLY, CDR2 FYNNEI. This CDR3 is CASSLGLIYEQYF. The DNA for the CDR3 is TGTGCCAGCAGCCTAGGACTGATTTACGAGCAGTACTTC.

This chain links TRBV25-1 with TRBJ2-1; 9 bases agree with TRBD2. Germline lookup yields CDR1 MGHDK and CDR2 SYGVNS. This CDR3 contains 16 residues. V lost 5 bases and J lost 4; bases outside the gene matches: 9. CDR3 region: CASSPERLAVYNEQFF. The CDR3 region has the DNA TGTGCCAGCAGTCCAGAACGACTAGCGGTGTACAATGAGCAGTTCTTC.

This clonotype was seen more than once but under ten times. The CDR3 spells CATKGTGVTDTQYF. The CDR3 region has the DNA TGTGCAACAAAGGGGACAGGGGTTACAGATACGCAGTATTTT. The chain couples TRBV19 to TRBJ2-3, with 10 bases that match TRBD1. CDR3 length: 14 residues. The germline CDR1 and CDR2 sequences are LNHDA and SQIVND (reference sequence).

This clonotype was observed many times. This chain joins TRBV7-2 and TRBJ2-2; tentative D call: TRBD1 (6 bases). Germline V gene data show CDR1 as SGHTA and CDR2 as FQGNSA. This CDR3 contains 12 residues. V was shortened by 7 bases and J by 9 bases, with 12 bases between the two germline ends. CDR3 loop: CASNRAFRELFF. The DNA for the CDR3 is TGTGCCAGCAACAGGGCCTTCCGGGAGCTGTTTTTT.

The chain employs TRBV7-2 and TRBJ2-1; D is unresolved. From germline, CDR1 is SGHTA and CDR2 FQGNSA. V lost 5 bases and J lost 7, with 9 bases in between. The CDR3 runs 12 residues. The CDR3: CASSQRVNEQFF. CDR3 nucleotide sequence: TGTGCCAGCAGCCAAAGGGTGAATGAGCAGTTCTTC.

The sample holds many counts of this clonotype. V gene TRBV4-2 combines with J gene TRBJ2-7; the D gene is possibly TRBD2 (6 bases). There are 13 residues in the CDR3. Germline CDR1 LGHNA, CDR2 YNFKEQ. V was trimmed by 8 bases and J by 3 bases, leaving 14 bases between them. The CDR3 protein is CASASGDFYEQYF. For the CDR3, the DNA is TGTGCCAGCGCCTCCGGGGACTTCTACGAGCAGTACTTC.

The chain joins TRBV28 to TRBJ1-4; D possibly corresponds to TRBD1 (6 bases). The CDR3 sequence is 16 residues long. The V end was cut by 7 bases, the J end by 4 bases, with 19 bases between. Per germline, CDR1 MDHEN and CDR2 SYDVKM. CDR3 in DNA: TGTGCCAGCAAATTAAGGGGGGCAGCGGTTAATGAAAAACTGTTTTTT. It translates to CASKLRGAAVNEKLFF.

This clonotype was detected ten times or more. J is TRBJ2-2 and V is TRBV5-1, with D unclear. Trimming stripped 0 bases from V and 4 bases from J, with 13 bases between. Per germline, CDR1 SGHRS and CDR2 YFSETQ. The CDR3 runs 16 residues. The CDR3 loop reads CASSLDGDTSTGELFF. Here the CDR3 DNA reads TGCGCCAGCAGCTTGGACGGTGACACCAGCACCGGGGAGCTGTTTTTT.